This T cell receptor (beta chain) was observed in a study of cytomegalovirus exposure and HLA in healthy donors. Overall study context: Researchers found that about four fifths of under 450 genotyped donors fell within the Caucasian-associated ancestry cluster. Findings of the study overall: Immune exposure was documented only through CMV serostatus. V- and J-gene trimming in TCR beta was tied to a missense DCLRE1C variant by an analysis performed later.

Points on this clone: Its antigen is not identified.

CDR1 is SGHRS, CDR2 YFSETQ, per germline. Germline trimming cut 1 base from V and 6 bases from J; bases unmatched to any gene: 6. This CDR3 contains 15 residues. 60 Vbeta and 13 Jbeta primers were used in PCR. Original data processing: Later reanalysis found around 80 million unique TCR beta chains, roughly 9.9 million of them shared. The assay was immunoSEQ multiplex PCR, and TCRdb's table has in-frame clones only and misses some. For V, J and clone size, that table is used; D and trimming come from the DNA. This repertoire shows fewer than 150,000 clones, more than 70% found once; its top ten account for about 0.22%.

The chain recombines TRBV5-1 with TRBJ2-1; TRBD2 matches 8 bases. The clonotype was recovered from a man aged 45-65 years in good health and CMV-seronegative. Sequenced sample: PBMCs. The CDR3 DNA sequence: TGCGCCAGCAGCTTGAGCGGGAGAGTGTCCAATGAGCAGTTCTTC. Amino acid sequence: CASSLSGRVSNEQFF. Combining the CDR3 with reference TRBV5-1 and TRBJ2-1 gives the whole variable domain KAGVTQTPRYLIKTRGQQVTLSCSPISGHRSVSWYQQTPGQGLQFLFEYFSETQRNKGNFPGRFSGRQFSNSRSEMNVSTLELGDSALYLCASSLSGRVSNEQFFGPGTRLTVL.